This T cell receptor beta chain was retrieved from a study of blood T cell repertoires in COVID-19. The CDR3 totals 16 residues. Germline-derived CDR1 and CDR2 are MDHEN and SYDVKM. V shed 5 bases, J shed 6 bases, and the junction held 12 bases outside the gene matches. The repertoire was sequenced with immunoSEQ multiplex PCR; TCRdb's copy has only in-frame clones and lacks some. The sample yields 100,000 to 150,000 clones, more than 65% seen once. Sequences were obtained from peripheral blood. This clonotype was obtained from a woman in her seventies with acute or convalescent COVID-19. V gene TRBV28 combines with J gene TRBJ2-1; the match to TRBD2 covers 8 bases. Here the CDR3 reads CASSRPAASGSNEQFF. CDR3 in DNA: TGTGCCAGCAGTCGACCAGCAGCCAGCGGGAGCAATGAGCAGTTCTTC.